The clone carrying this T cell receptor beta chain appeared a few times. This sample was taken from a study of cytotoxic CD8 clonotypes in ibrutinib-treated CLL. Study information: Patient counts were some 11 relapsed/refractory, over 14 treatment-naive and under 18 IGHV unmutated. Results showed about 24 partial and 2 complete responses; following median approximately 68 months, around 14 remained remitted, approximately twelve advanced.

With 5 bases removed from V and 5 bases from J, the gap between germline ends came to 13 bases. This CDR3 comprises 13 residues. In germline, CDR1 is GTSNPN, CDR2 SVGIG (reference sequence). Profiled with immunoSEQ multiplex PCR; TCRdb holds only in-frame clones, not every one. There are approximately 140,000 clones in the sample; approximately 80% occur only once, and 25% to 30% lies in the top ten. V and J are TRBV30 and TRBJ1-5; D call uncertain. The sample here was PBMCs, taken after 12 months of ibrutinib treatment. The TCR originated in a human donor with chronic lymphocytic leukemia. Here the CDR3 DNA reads TGTGCCTGGTCATTGGAGGTGGATCAGCCCCAGCATTTT. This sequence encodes CAWSLEVDQPQHF.